Listed below are T cell receptor beta chains from one sample, sequenced in a study of PD-1 blockade in classical Hodgkin lymphoma. Data came from immunoSEQ multiplex PCR; TCRdb stores just in-frame clones and leaves some out. The sample lists 45,000 to 60,000 clones, just over 90% occurring once. Material: peripheral blood mononuclear cells (PBMCs). The source is a human donor with classical Hodgkin lymphoma. CDR3s include the opening cysteine and the closing phenylalanine or tryptophan. The D gene is left open where the match is weak. A clone size is listed for some rows: how often the clone was seen (once, few, many), or a class if it is expanded.

>.|TRBV9|TRBJ1-3|.
CASSVAVGAVGNTIYF
TGTGCCAGCAGCGTAGCTGTGGGGGCAGTGGGAAACACCATATATTTT
>once|TRBV4-2|TRBJ1-2|.
CASSQDRPSESYGYTF
TGTGCCAGCAGCCAAGATAGACCCTCTGAGAGCTATGGCTACACCTTC
>.|TRBV5-1|TRBJ2-2|TRBD2
CASSTLTAGDTGELFF
TGCGCCAGCAGCACCTTAACGGCGGGAGACACCGGGGAGCTGTTTTTT
>.|TRBV28|TRBJ2-1|TRBD2
CASRGGLPYNEQFF
TGTGCCAGCAGGGGGGGACTACCCTACAATGAGCAGTTCTTC
>.|TRBV6-9|TRBJ1-4|.
CASRRAELGEKLFF
TGTGCCAGCAGACGCGCGGAACTGGGGGAAAAACTGTTTTTT
>.|TRBV5-5|TRBJ1-2|.
CASSLFLGYTF
TGTGCCAGCAGCTTGTTTTTGGGCTACACCTTC
>once|TRBV6-5|TRBJ2-5|TRBD2
CASSSLAEEGRKTQYF
TGTGCCAGCAGTTCTCTAGCGGAGGAGGGGAGAAAGACCCAGTACTTC
>few|TRBV7-2|TRBJ2-7|TRBD2
CASSLGLAGIYEQYF
TGTGCCAGCAGCTTAGGTCTAGCGGGAATATACGAGCAGTACTTC
>.|TRBV27|TRBJ2-3|.
CASSTGSSGDTQDTQYF
TGTGCCAGCTCCACAGGGTCCAGCGGGGACACGCAAGATACGCAGTATTTT
>.|TRBV27|TRBJ1-1|.
CASSWGGTLMNTEAFF
TGTGCCAGCAGTTGGGGGGGGACCCTTATGAACACTGAAGCTTTCTTT
>.|TRBV28|TRBJ2-2|TRBD2
CASSGPVGAGGRGGELFF
TGTGCCAGCAGTGGTCCCGTAGGGGCGGGAGGACGCGGCGGGGAGCTGTTTTTT
>.|TRBV6-5|TRBJ2-1|.
CASSSGWGNEQFF
TGTGCCAGCAGCTCGGGGTGGGGCAATGAGCAGTTCTTC
>.|TRBV11-3|TRBJ2-3|.
CASNKEVGTDTQYF
TGTGCCAGCAACAAAGAGGTTGGGACAGATACGCAGTATTTT
>.|TRBV10-3|TRBJ1-5|.
CAISITGLSNQPQHF
TGTGCCATCAGCATTACAGGGCTTAGCAATCAGCCCCAGCATTTT
>.|TRBV7-9|TRBJ1-6|.
CASSPGQSSYNSPLHF
TGTGCCAGCAGCCCAGGACAGAGCTCCTATAATTCACCCCTCCACTTT
>.|TRBV10-3|TRBJ2-1|TRBD2
CAIQPSGSYNEQFF
TGTGCCATCCAACCTAGCGGCTCCTACAATGAGCAGTTCTTC
>.|TRBV2|TRBJ1-1|.
CASSGGGGTEAFF
TGTGCCAGCAGTGGGGGGGGCGGCACTGAAGCTTTCTTT
>once|TRBV5-8|TRBJ2-3|TRBD2
CASGLAGLTTDTQYF
TGTGCCAGCGGTCTAGCGGGGTTAACCACAGATACGCAGTATTTT
>.|TRBV2|TRBJ2-1|TRBD2
CASRGGSHNEQFF
TGTGCCAGCCGGGGGGGGAGTCACAATGAGCAGTTCTTC
>.|TRBV4-2|TRBJ2-1|.
CASSQPGHRYNEQFF
TGTGCCAGCAGCCAACCGGGACACAGATACAATGAGCAGTTCTTC
>.|TRBV5-4|TRBJ1-6|.
CASSLGGAGRNSPLHF
TGTGCCAGCAGCTTGGGAGGAGCAGGGAGGAATTCACCCCTCCACTTT
>.|TRBV9|TRBJ2-2|TRBD2
CASTSGSGRGELFF
TGTGCCAGCACCTCAGGTAGCGGGAGAGGGGAGCTGTTTTTT
>.|TRBV5-4|TRBJ2-3|TRBD1
CATEQGADTQYF
TGTGCCACCGAACAGGGGGCAGATACGCAGTATTTT
>.|TRBV7-3|TRBJ2-2|.
CATAGAGTGELFF
TGTGCCACCGCGGGGGCAGGCACCGGGGAGCTGTTTTTT
>.|TRBV5-1|TRBJ1-1|.
CASSSQGNTEAFF
TGCGCCAGCAGCTCCCAGGGGAACACTGAAGCTTTCTTT
>.|TRBV28|TRBJ1-5|.
CASTPGVGSNQPQHF
TGTGCCAGCACCCCAGGGGTGGGAAGCAATCAGCCCCAGCATTTT
>.|TRBV19|TRBJ1-2|.
CASSIPGAQSDTF
TGTGCCAGTAGTATCCCCGGGGCTCAGAGTGACACCTTC